A single sample gave rise to the 10 T cell receptor beta chains below, sequenced in a study of shared clonotypes between healthy human individuals. TCRdb's table, derived via immunoSEQ multiplex PCR, lists solely in-frame clones and lacks some. This table holds 550,000 to 750,000 clones, around 95% found once. CD45RO negativity and positive selection for CCR7 defined naive CD8 cells, a population that excluded terminally differentiated effector memory CD45RA+ cells. Sequenced input: naive CD8+ T cells sorted from blood. These receptors originate from a woman in her 30s in good health.

The sample holds one count of this clone. The chain is built from TRBV18 and TRBJ2-5; 7 positions match TRBD1. From germline, CDR1 is KGHSH and CDR2 LQKENI. The V gene end was trimmed by 4 bases and the J gene end by 5 bases; junction bases not matched to a gene: 16. The length of the CDR3 is 17 residues. The CDR3 here is CASSLTARNRGLETQYF. The CDR3 DNA sequence: TGTGCCAGCTCACTCACGGCCCGTAACAGGGGTTTGGAGACCCAGTACTTC.

The chain uses TRBV5-1 and TRBJ1-1; D is unresolved. CDR1 and CDR2 (germline): SGHRS, YFSETQ. CDR3 length: 15 amino acids. V was clipped by 4 bases and J by 2 bases, with 15 bases between them. The CDR3: CASSLGPFGNTEAFF. For the CDR3, the DNA is TGCGCCAGCAGCCTGGGCCCCTTCGGAAACACTGAAGCTTTCTTT.

CDR3 nucleotides: TGTGCCAGCAGCCCCGACTGGGGTTCGGGGCCAATCTCCTACAATGAGCAGTTCTTC. It encodes CASSPDWGSGPISYNEQFF. The chain links TRBV7-9 to TRBJ2-1, with D possibly called TRBD1 or TRBD2 (5 bases each). CDR1 and CDR2 from the germline V gene are SEHNR and FQNEAQ (reference sequence). The CDR3 totals 19 residues. Deletions cut 5 bases from V and 0 bases from J, with 23 bases between.

The V gene is TRBV27, the J gene TRBJ2-7; 9 nucleotides line up with TRBD1. CDR1 and CDR2 (germline): MNHEY, SMNVEV (reference sequence). The CDR3 contains 14 residues. V lost 3 bases and J lost 7; bases outside the gene matches: 7. CDR3: CASSLGTGFREQYF. The CDR3 region has the DNA TGTGCCAGCAGTTTGGGGACAGGGTTCAGGGAGCAGTACTTC.

The chain employs TRBV6-5 and TRBJ2-1, with a tentative D call TRBD1 (5 bases). In germline, CDR1 is MNHEY, CDR2 SVGAGI. Trimming cost V 5 bases and J 8 bases, with 16 bases left between them. The CDR3 sequence is 14 residues long. CDR3 nucleotide sequence: TGTGCCAGCAGTCCGGTGGCAGGGATTGATGAGCAGTTCTTC. Translating it yields CASSPVAGIDEQFF.

The chain joins TRBV5-6 to TRBJ2-5; possible D gene TRBD1, 5 bases. V was clipped by 3 bases and J by 0 bases, with 12 bases between them. Germline-derived CDR1 and CDR2 are SGHDT and YYEEEE. The CDR3 has 15 amino acids. In nucleotides, the CDR3 is TGTGCCAGCAGCTCCGACAGCAGCTACCAAGAGACCCAGTACTTC. It yields the protein CASSSDSSYQETQYF.

The chain recombines TRBV5-5 with TRBJ1-3; D not resolved. The germline V gene has CDR1 SGHKS and CDR2 YYEKEE (reference sequence). This CDR3 is 18 amino acids long. The V end was cut by 3 bases, the J end by 0 bases, with 19 bases between. The chain's CDR3 is CASSSNTRTVTSGNTIYF. CDR3 coding DNA: TGTGCCAGCAGCTCAAATACTAGGACGGTGACCTCTGGAAACACCATATATTTT.

The chain uses TRBV28 and TRBJ1-2; 10 nucleotides line up with TRBD1. In germline, CDR1 is MDHEN, CDR2 SYDVKM. The length of the CDR3 is 11 residues. Germline trimming cut 6 bases from V and 14 bases from J; bases unmatched to any gene: 6. This CDR3 reads CASSLGGQGTF. DNA for the CDR3: TGTGCCAGCAGCCTTGGGGGACAGGGGACCTTC.

The chain has TRBV7-6 and TRBJ2-5, with 7 bases that match TRBD2. CDR1 SGHVS and CDR2 FNYEAQ come from the germline V gene. The CDR3 has 17 residues. Trimming cost V 5 bases and J 3 bases; bases outside gene matches: 15. The CDR3 DNA follows: TGTGCCAGCAGCCACCAACTGGCGGGAGAGTTGGAAGAGACCCAGTACTTC. Residues: CASSHQLAGELEETQYF. Looking up the rest from reference TRBV7-6 and TRBJ2-5 gives the full variable domain: GAGVSQSPRYKVTKRGQDVALRCDPISGHVSLYWYRQALGQGPEFLTYFNYEAQQDKSGLPNDRFSAERPEGSISTLTIQRTEQRDSAMYRCASSHQLAGELEETQYFGPGTRLLVL.

The rearrangement joins TRBV28 to TRBJ2-2, with 8 bases matching TRBD2. The length of the CDR3 is 13 residues. Trimming took 7 bases from V and 4 from J; bases not matched to a gene: 2. CDR1 and CDR2 from the germline V gene are MDHEN and SYDVKM. CDR3 coding DNA: TGTGCCAGCACGGGAGGGTTCACCGGGGAGCTGTTTTTT. Amino acids: CASTGGFTGELFF.